Presented here are 31 T cell receptor beta chains from one specimen sequenced in a study of cytomegalovirus exposure and HLA in healthy donors. The PCR employed 60 Vbeta primers together with 13 Jbeta primers. The assay was immunoSEQ multiplex PCR, and TCRdb's table has in-frame clones only and misses some. The table shows approximately 190,000 clones, with around 90% occurring only once. The specimen was PBMCs. All receptors come from a boy aged 2 to 9 in good health and CMV-seronegative.

The CDR3 region has the DNA TGTGCCAGCAGCAGAGCGGAGCGGTCCTACGAGCAGTACTTC. Translation: CASSRAERSYEQYF. The V gene is TRBV6-1, the J gene TRBJ2-5; possibly TRBD2 for D (5 bases). The last part of the DNA fits TRBJ2-7 better; the J call may be wrong. Germline V gene lookup returns CDR1 MNHNS and CDR2 SASEGT. This CDR3 is built from 14 residues.

Written as DNA, the CDR3 is TGTGCCAGCAGACCCCAGACAGGGGATAACACTGAAGCTTTCTTT. It translates to CASRPQTGDNTEAFF. This chain joins TRBV28 and TRBJ1-1; TRBD1 aligns across 8 bases. Per germline, CDR1 MDHEN and CDR2 SYDVKM. The CDR3 spans 15 residues. Trimming cost V 6 bases and J 2 bases; bases outside gene matches: 8. The variable domain in full, completed from reference TRBV28 and TRBJ1-1, reads DVKVTQSSRYLVKRTGEKVFLECVQDMDHENMFWYRQDPGLGLRLIYFSYDVKMKEKGDIPEGYSVSREKKERFSLILESASTNQTSMYLCASRPQTGDNTEAFFGQGTRLTVV.

This chain uses TRBV28 with TRBJ2-2; perhaps TRBD1 as D (5 bases). The CDR3 spans 14 residues. The V gene lost 7 bases and the J gene lost 7 bases, with 16 bases spanning the gap. Germline V gene lookup returns CDR1 MDHEN and CDR2 SYDVKM. CDR3 nucleotide sequence: TGTGCCAGCAACGGTCCGCGAAGGGGCGGGGAGCTGTTTTTT. It yields the protein CASNGPRRGGELFF.

The table lists this clone with a count of one. V usage is TRBV7-9 and J usage is TRBJ2-1; D is possibly TRBD1 (6 bases). Between the trimmed V and J ends, which lost 2 bases and 7 bases, there was a span of 15 bases. The CDR3 has 15 residues. Germline V gene lookup returns CDR1 SEHNR and CDR2 FQNEAQ (reference sequence). CDR3 amino acids: CASSLNRVGVNEQFF. The CDR3 DNA reads TGTGCCAGCAGCTTAAACAGGGTCGGTGTAAATGAGCAGTTCTTC.

The chain combines TRBV30 with TRBJ1-1; 7 bases agree with TRBD1. Germline CDR1 reads GTSNPN; CDR2 reads SVGIG (reference sequence). The CDR3 length is 13 residues. J was trimmed by 0 bases and V by 4 bases; bases with no gene match: 2. The chain's CDR3 is CAWTGQVNTEAFF. The CDR3 coding sequence is TGTGCCTGGACCGGACAGGTGAACACTGAAGCTTTCTTT. Combining the CDR3 with reference TRBV30 and TRBJ1-1 gives the whole variable domain SQTIHQWPATLVQPVGSPLSLECTVEGTSNPNLYWYRQAAGRGLQLLFYSVGIGQISSEVPQNLSASRPQDRQFILSSKKLLLSDSGFYLCAWTGQVNTEAFFGQGTRLTVV.

This clone turned up a few times. The chain carries TRBV7-9 and TRBJ2-7; D remains unclear. The CDR3 sequence is 14 residues long. Trimming took 6 bases from V and 4 from J, leaving 16 bases between them. Germline V gives CDR1 SEHNR, CDR2 FQNEAQ (reference sequence). The DNA of the CDR3 is TGTGCCAGCAGTCGCCCCCTAGGTTGGTACGAGCAGTACTTC. Amino acids: CASSRPLGWYEQYF.

This chain joins TRBV5-1 and TRBJ2-3; the D gene is possibly TRBD2 (6 bases). CDR3 length: 15 residues. Germline CDR1 and CDR2: SGHRS and YFSETQ. V shed 4 bases and J shed 5 bases, with 17 bases lying between them. The CDR3 protein is CASSQKTGEVDTQYF. The CDR3 coding sequence is TGCGCCAGCAGCCAAAAGACGGGAGAAGTAGATACGCAGTATTTT.

The V and J genes are TRBV27 and TRBJ2-3; 10 bases line up with TRBD1. V shed 3 bases and J 8 bases; nucleotides not matched to a gene: 11. The CDR3 totals 16 residues. Germline CDR1 reads MNHEY; CDR2 reads SMNVEV (reference sequence). Here the CDR3 DNA reads TGTGCCAGCAGTTTCAATCGGGACAGGGGTGGGGGTACGCAGTATTTT. This translates into CASSFNRDRGGGTQYF.

This chain joins TRBV9 and TRBJ2-7; 8 nucleotides align to TRBD1. Germline V gene lookup returns CDR1 SGDLS and CDR2 YYNGEE. V shed 0 bases, J shed 3 bases, and the junction held 2 bases outside the gene matches. The CDR3 spans 14 residues. The CDR3 region is CASSVGTGFYEQYF. As DNA, the CDR3 is TGTGCCAGCAGCGTAGGGACAGGGTTCTACGAGCAGTACTTC.

The J gene is TRBJ1-1, the V gene TRBV5-1; weak D call: TRBD1 (5 bases). Deletions cut 4 bases from V and 6 bases from J, with 16 bases between. Germline V gives CDR1 SGHRS, CDR2 YFSETQ. This CDR3 contains 14 residues. Here the CDR3 DNA reads TGCGCCAGCAGCGCGGACGGGGGGAGGGCTGAAGCTTTCTTT. Residues: CASSADGGRAEAFF.

CDR3 residues: CAWSVISSYNEQFF. The CDR3 nucleotides read TGTGCCTGGAGTGTGATCAGCTCCTACAATGAGCAGTTCTTC. J is TRBJ2-1 and V is TRBV30; D unresolved. Looked up from germline, CDR1 is GTSNPN and CDR2 is SVGIG (reference sequence). The CDR3 consists of 14 residues. Trimming shortened V by 0 bases and J by 0 bases, and 6 bases separated the two germline ends.

DNA of the CDR3: TGTGCCAGCAGTGCGCGGGGGTCCCAGCATTTT. It translates to CASSARGSQHF. The chain links TRBV28 to TRBJ1-5, with D perhaps TRBD1 (5 bases). CDR3 length: 11 amino acids. CDR1 MDHEN and CDR2 SYDVKM come from the germline V gene. V was cut by 5 bases and J by 11 bases, with 10 bases left in between. The complete variable domain, with remaining parts taken from reference TRBV28 and TRBJ1-5, reads DVKVTQSSRYLVKRTGEKVFLECVQDMDHENMFWYRQDPGLGLRLIYFSYDVKMKEKGDIPEGYSVSREKKERFSLILESASTNQTSMYLCASSARGSQHFGDGTRLSIL.

The rearrangement links TRBV6-1 to TRBJ2-5; TRBD2 matches 13 bases. Germline V gene sequence: CDR1 MNHNS, CDR2 SASEGT. The V segment lost 8 bases and the J segment 1 base; nucleotides outside the gene matches: 1. The CDR3 covers 14 residues. DNA for the CDR3: TGTGCCAGCGGGACTAGCGGGGCCCAAGAGACCCAGTACTTC. Translation gives CASGTSGAQETQYF.

The genes are TRBV5-1 and TRBJ2-1; 9 bases fit TRBD1. After removal of 2 bases from V and 5 bases from J, the junction contained 5 bases not matched to a gene. The CDR3 contains 15 residues. Germline CDR1 and CDR2: SGHRS and YFSETQ. In DNA, the CDR3 is TGCGCCAGCAGCTTCCGGGACAGGGCAAACAATGAGCAGTTCTTC. Protein sequence: CASSFRDRANNEQFF. Drawing the rest from reference TRBV5-1 and TRBJ2-1, the complete variable domain is KAGVTQTPRYLIKTRGQQVTLSCSPISGHRSVSWYQQTPGQGLQFLFEYFSETQRNKGNFPGRFSGRQFSNSRSEMNVSTLELGDSALYLCASSFRDRANNEQFFGPGTRLTVL.

The chain has TRBV19 and TRBJ1-4; D unclear. The V end lost 6 bases, the J end lost 0 bases, and 8 bases lay between the germline ends. The CDR3 loop spans 14 amino acids. Looked up from germline, CDR1 is LNHDA and CDR2 is SQIVND (reference sequence). The CDR3 reads CASSPTSTNEKLFF. CDR3 DNA sequence: TGTGCCAGTAGCCCAACTTCAACTAATGAAAAACTGTTTTTT.

The V and J genes are TRBV2 and TRBJ1-5; TRBD1 might be the D (5 bases). The CDR3 length is 13 residues. CDR1 SNHLY and CDR2 FYNNEI come from the germline V gene. V gave up 6 bases and J gave up 7 bases, with 13 bases separating them. The CDR3 DNA sequence: TGTGCCAGCAGGACCAGGGCGGGGCAGCCCCAGCATTTT. The encoded protein is CASRTRAGQPQHF. The whole variable domain, filled in from reference TRBV2 and TRBJ1-5, reads EPEVTQTPSHQVTQMGQEVILRCVPISNHLYFYWYRQILGQKVEFLVSFYNNEISEKSEIFDDQFSVERPDGSNFTLKIRSTKLEDSAMYFCASRTRAGQPQHFGDGTRLSIL.

The CDR3 loop reads CASSSSGRALDEQFF. The CDR3 DNA is TGTGCCAGCAGCTCAAGCGGGAGGGCTCTCGATGAGCAGTTCTTC. The chain is built from TRBV7-3 and TRBJ2-1; TRBD2 aligns across 10 bases. This CDR3 is built from 15 residues. Germline lookup yields CDR1 SGHTA and CDR2 FQGTGA. The ends lost 4 bases at V and 8 bases at J; junction bases unmatched: 8.

This clone turned up a few times. The V and J genes are TRBV5-6 and TRBJ1-4; 7 nucleotides align to TRBD1. There are 16 residues in the CDR3. V lost 2 bases and J lost 3; bases outside the gene matches: 7. Germline loops: CDR1 SGHDT, CDR2 YYEEEE. The CDR3 loop is CASSFFDDRANEKLFF. In nucleotides, the CDR3 is TGTGCCAGCAGCTTTTTCGATGACAGGGCTAATGAAAAACTGTTTTTT.

V usage is TRBV4-1 and J usage is TRBJ2-1, with 9 bases lining up with TRBD2. V dropped 1 base and J dropped 7; count of bases not matched to a gene: 8. In germline, CDR1 is MGHRA, CDR2 YSYEKL. This CDR3 contains 16 residues. CDR3 amino acids: CASSQGLAGASNEQFF. The CDR3 region has the DNA TGCGCCAGCAGCCAAGGGTTAGCGGGAGCCTCAAATGAGCAGTTCTTC.

This clone was picked up a small number of times. The chain couples TRBV6-1 to TRBJ1-5; TRBD1 might be the D (6 bases). CDR1 is MNHNS and CDR2 is SASEGT in the germline V gene. The CDR3 totals 16 residues. Trimming left V 3 bases short and J 6 bases short, with 18 bases between. The CDR3 bases are TGTGCCAGCAGTGAGATGGGGGGGGCCGGATCTCAGCCCCAGCATTTT. Encoded protein: CASSEMGGAGSQPQHF.

The chain links TRBV30 to TRBJ1-2, with D possibly TRBD1 on 6 matching bases. The CDR3 covers 11 residues. V shed 4 bases and J shed 13 bases, with 16 bases lying between them. From germline, CDR1 is GTSNPN and CDR2 SVGIG (reference sequence). The CDR3 loop reads CAWIAGTRCTF. The DNA of the CDR3 is TGTGCCTGGATCGCCGGGACACGCTGCACCTTC.

This chain joins TRBV14 and TRBJ2-7; 8 bases are a match to TRBD2. Germline loops: CDR1 SGHDN, CDR2 FVKESK. This CDR3 spans 18 amino acids. V was clipped by 0 bases and J by 5 bases; unmatched bases: 15. The CDR3 sequence: CASSQDGPGSGRGHEQYF. In DNA form, the CDR3 reads TGTGCCAGCAGCCAAGATGGCCCCGGCAGCGGGAGAGGGCACGAGCAGTACTTC.

The chain links TRBV28 to TRBJ2-2; the D gene is possibly TRBD2 (5 bases). The CDR3 covers 13 residues. V lost 6 bases, J lost 4 bases, and 9 bases lay in between. Germline V CDR1 and CDR2: MDHEN, SYDVKM. The CDR3 nucleotides are TGTGCCAGCAGAACCGGGATCACCGGGGAGCTGTTTTTT. It specifies CASRTGITGELFF.

This clone was counted between two and nine times. V is TRBV5-6 and J is TRBJ2-7; the D is unclear. CDR3 length equals 16 residues. The V end lost 4 bases, the J end lost 1 base, and 18 bases lay between the germline ends. Looked up from germline, CDR1 is SGHDT and CDR2 is YYEEEE. The CDR3, as DNA: TGTGCCAGCAGCGGCGACTTAGACGCCTCTTCCTACGAGCAGTACTTC. Residues: CASSGDLDASSYEQYF.

This clone was seen more than once but under ten times. The rearrangement links TRBV14 to TRBJ1-1; D gene uncertain. The CDR3 extends over 13 amino acids. Germline V CDR1 and CDR2: SGHDN, FVKESK. V lost 4 bases and J lost 3, with 9 bases in between. The CDR3 sequence: CASSRELYTEAFF. Written as DNA, the CDR3 is TGTGCCAGCAGCCGTGAACTGTACACTGAAGCTTTCTTT.

This chain joins TRBV6-1 and TRBJ2-1; 10 bases line up with TRBD2. The CDR3 length is 15 residues. With 4 bases clipped from V and 9 bases from J, the junction kept 9 bases outside the gene matches. CDR1 is MNHNS, CDR2 SASEGT, per germline. In DNA, the CDR3 is TGTGCCAGCAGTGTATCAACTAGCGGGAAAGGTGAGCAGTTCTTC. It codes for CASSVSTSGKGEQFF.

V is TRBV5-1 and J is TRBJ2-7; 7 nucleotides agree with TRBD1. There are 16 residues in the CDR3. V trimming: 4 bases; J trimming: 1 base; junction bases outside the gene matches: 11. Looked up from germline, CDR1 is SGHRS and CDR2 is YFSETQ. Written as DNA, the CDR3 is TGCGCCAGCAGCCCAAGAGCCGGGACAGCATCCTACGAGCAGTACTTC. Its translation is CASSPRAGTASYEQYF.

The chain recombines TRBV6-1 with TRBJ1-5, with D possibly matching TRBD1 (6 bases). Trimming took 10 bases from V and 5 from J, leaving 15 bases between them. The CDR3 extends over 13 amino acids. In germline, CDR1 is MNHNS, CDR2 SASEGT. In DNA form, the CDR3 reads TGTGCCACCAAAGGGGGATCGCATCAGCCCCAGCATTTT. Translating gives CATKGGSHQPQHF.

The sample holds one count of this clone. This chain uses TRBV7-8 with TRBJ2-5; 10 positions agree with TRBD2. The end of the DNA is better explained by TRBJ2-7, so the J call may be wrong. Germline V lookup: CDR1 SGHVS, CDR2 FQNEAQ. The length of the CDR3 is 15 residues. CDR3 in amino acids: CASSPWTSGGDEQYF. CDR3 in DNA: TGTGCCAGCAGCCCCTGGACTAGCGGTGGCGACGAGCAGTACTTC.

The rearrangement links TRBV19 to TRBJ1-2; D remains unclear. CDR1 LNHDA and CDR2 SQIVND come from the germline V gene (reference sequence). V lost 9 bases to trimming and J lost 4 bases, with 18 bases between them. This CDR3 contains 14 residues. CDR3: CASLTGPGTYGYTF. Written as DNA, the CDR3 is TGTGCCAGCCTCACCGGGCCGGGAACCTATGGCTACACCTTC.

In DNA form, the CDR3 reads TGTGCCTGGGGTCCAGGGAGGGGGAACACTGAAGCTTTCTTT. Encoded protein: CAWGPGRGNTEAFF. V usage is TRBV30 and J usage is TRBJ1-1, with D perhaps matching TRBD1 (5 bases). From germline, CDR1 is GTSNPN and CDR2 SVGIG (reference sequence). CDR3 length equals 14 residues. Trimming stripped 5 bases from V and 1 base from J, with 14 bases between. The whole variable domain, filled in from reference TRBV30 and TRBJ1-1, reads SQTIHQWPATLVQPVGSPLSLECTVEGTSNPNLYWYRQAAGRGLQLLFYSVGIGQISSEVPQNLSASRPQDRQFILSSKKLLLSDSGFYLCAWGPGRGNTEAFFGQGTRLTVV.